These 23 T cell receptor beta chains share one sample of origin, sequenced in a study of T-cell reconstitution after alpha-beta-depleted transplantation in children. Preparation of the TCRbeta library used unique molecular identifiers. A single record per CDR3 protein comes from TCRdb applying MiXCR to the PCR reads. The table has approximately 500,000 distinct CDR3 sequences, about a quarter seen once. Source: PBMCs, taken before TCRalphabeta/CD19-depleted stem cell transplant. These receptors originate from a boy under two years old with Wiskott-Aldrich syndrome, due to receive a stem cell transplant.

This clonotype was seen ten or more times. The chain carries TRBV30 and TRBJ2-1; 8 bases match TRBD2. V was clipped by 6 bases and J by 0 bases; unmatched bases: 7. The CDR3 has 15 amino acids. Germline assignment: CDR1 GTSNPN and CDR2 SVGIG (reference sequence). The CDR3 region has the DNA TGTGCCTGTCAGCGGGAGCTAGGCTCCTACAATGAGCAGTTCTTC. It specifies CACQRELGSYNEQFF.

A few counts support this clonotype. V is TRBV7-2 and J is TRBJ2-1; tentative D call: TRBD1 (5 bases). Trimming took off 3 bases at V and 3 bases at J, with 12 bases between the two ends. Germline CDR1 reads SGHTA; CDR2 reads FQGNSA. CDR3 length: 15 amino acids. CDR3 bases: TGTGCCAGCAGCTTTCGGCAGGGTGTCTACAATGAGCAGTTCTTC. It yields the protein CASSFRQGVYNEQFF.

CDR3: CASSQGWSPGDEQFF. The CDR3 nucleotides are TGTGCCAGCAGCCAAGGCTGGAGCCCTGGGGATGAGCAGTTCTTC. The chain combines TRBV3-1 with TRBJ2-1, with no clear D. CDR1 and CDR2 (germline): LGHDT, YNNKEL (reference sequence). The length of the CDR3 is 15 residues. V lost 1 base to trimming and J lost 8 bases, with 15 bases between them.

Worth noting for this clonotype: The junction and the germline gene differ at one end; a read error may be behind it. The rearrangement joins TRBV20-1 to TRBJ1-1; TRBD1 agrees at 9 bases. Germline CDR1 DFQATT, CDR2 SNEGSKA (reference sequence). The CDR3 runs 15 residues. The CDR3 here is CSARPAGTGSPEAFF. The CDR3 DNA is TGTAGTGCTAGACCAGCCGGGACAGGGAGCCCTGAAGCTTTCTTT.

The chain has TRBV7-6 and TRBJ2-1; D remains ambiguous. Trimming removed 1 base from V and 8 bases from J, with 21 bases in between. This CDR3 comprises 17 residues. In germline, CDR1 is SGHVS, CDR2 FNYEAQ. The CDR3 sequence: CASSLVVGRTSPYEQFF. The DNA of the CDR3 is TGTGCCAGCAGCTTAGTCGTCGGTAGGACCTCCCCGTATGAGCAGTTCTTC.

V gene TRBV7-2 combines with J gene TRBJ2-2; the D gene is possibly TRBD2 (6 bases). Trimming shortened V by 1 base and J by 4 bases, and 10 bases separated the two germline ends. Germline values: CDR1 SGHTA, CDR2 FQGNSA. There are 15 residues in the CDR3. In DNA form, the CDR3 reads TGTGCCAGCAGCTTAGGACTAGGGAGCACCGGGGAGCTGTTTTTT. The encoded protein is CASSLGLGSTGELFF.

The rearrangement uses TRBV29-1 and TRBJ2-5, with 10 bases fitting TRBD2. With 7 bases clipped from V and 5 bases from J, the junction kept 10 bases outside the gene matches. Per germline, CDR1 SQVTM and CDR2 ANQGSEA. The CDR3 spans 14 residues. CDR3 sequence reads: CSADAGLALETQYF. In nucleotides, the CDR3 is TGCAGCGCCGATGCGGGACTAGCGTTGGAGACCCAGTACTTC.

J is TRBJ2-1 and V is TRBV3-1, with TRBD1 as a possible D gene (6 bases). The CDR3 is 14 residues long. Trimming stripped 2 bases from V and 4 bases from J, with 9 bases between. The germline V gene encodes CDR1 LGHDT and CDR2 YNNKEL (reference sequence). CDR3: CASSQPRGYNEQFF. Written as DNA, the CDR3 is TGTGCCAGCAGCCAACCTAGGGGGTACAATGAGCAGTTCTTC.

This clonotype appeared a few times. The V call is TRBV6-5, the J call TRBJ1-5, with 7 bases matching TRBD1. CDR1 MNHEY and CDR2 SVGAGI come from the germline V gene. CDR3 length: 15 residues. J was trimmed by 4 bases and V by 6 bases; bases with no gene match: 9. The CDR3 sequence is CASRYRQGDNQPQHF. The DNA for the CDR3 is TGTGCCAGCAGATATCGACAGGGTGATAATCAGCCCCAGCATTTT.

The J gene is TRBJ2-3, the V gene TRBV5-6; tentatively, D is TRBD1 or TRBD2 (5 bases each). Germline CDR1 and CDR2: SGHDT and YYEEEE. CDR3 length equals 16 residues. Trimming cost V 4 bases and J 1 base, with 16 bases left between them. The CDR3 DNA sequence: TGTGCCAGCAGCCTAGGGACGGCCCATGGCACAGATACGCAGTATTTT. The encoded protein is CASSLGTAHGTDTQYF.

The chain couples TRBV5-1 to TRBJ1-1, with TRBD1 matching over 7 bases. The CDR3 is made up of 14 amino acids. The ends lost 1 base at V and 5 bases at J; junction bases unmatched: 5. CDR1 SGHRS and CDR2 YFSETQ come from the germline V gene. In DNA form, the CDR3 reads TGCGCCAGCAGCTTGAAAGGGGGCTTAACTGAAGCTTTCTTT. This sequence encodes CASSLKGGLTEAFF.

CDR3 nucleotides: TGCGCCAGCAGCTTGGCCAGCGGGAGTATAGATACGCAGTATTTT. Translating gives CASSLASGSIDTQYF. The rearrangement links TRBV5-1 to TRBJ2-3, with 8 bases that match TRBD2. V shed 0 bases and J 5 bases; nucleotides not matched to a gene: 5. The CDR3 is made up of 15 amino acids. Looked up from germline, CDR1 is SGHRS and CDR2 is YFSETQ.

This chain joins TRBV7-2 and TRBJ1-2; D perhaps matches TRBD1 (5 bases). The ends were cut back, 4 bases at V and 4 bases at J, with 13 bases in the middle. This CDR3 is built from 14 residues. The germline CDR1 and CDR2 sequences are SGHTA and FQGNSA. Written as DNA, the CDR3 is TGTGCCAGCAGCTCCAATCCCAGGGCCTATGGCTACACCTTC. This encodes CASSSNPRAYGYTF.

The table lists this clonotype with a few counts. The chain uses TRBV4-1 and TRBJ2-1; D gene uncertain. The CDR3 contains 16 residues. V was trimmed by 1 base and J by 2 bases, leaving 12 bases between them. Germline V gene data show CDR1 as MGHRA and CDR2 as YSYEKL. The chain's CDR3 is CASSQVPGFPYNEQFF. For the CDR3, the DNA is TGCGCCAGCAGCCAAGTTCCCGGGTTCCCCTACAATGAGCAGTTCTTC.

CDR3 loop: CASSAGTGPEQFF. The CDR3 DNA follows: TGTGCCAGCAGTGCCGGGACAGGGCCTGAGCAGTTCTTC. The genes are TRBV7-9 and TRBJ2-1; TRBD1 agrees at 9 bases. Unmatched junction bases numbered 6, after V lost 6 bases and J lost 9 bases. CDR1 is SEHNR and CDR2 is FQNEAQ in the germline V gene (reference sequence). There are 13 residues in the CDR3.

This clonotype showed up just a few times. The chain recombines TRBV12-3 or TRBV12-4 with TRBJ2-1, with 8 positions matching TRBD1. This CDR3 has 12 amino acids. The V gene end was trimmed by 5 bases and the J gene end by 11 bases; junction bases not matched to a gene: 5. The chain's CDR3 is CASSQGATKQFF. For the CDR3, the DNA is TGTGCCAGCAGTCAGGGGGCGACGAAGCAGTTCTTC.

This clonotype has a handful of counts. The chain recombines TRBV24-1 with TRBJ2-2; the match to TRBD2 covers 7 bases. Germline CDR1 is KGHDR and CDR2 is SFDVKD. CDR3 length: 14 amino acids. Germline trimming cut 10 bases from V and 6 bases from J; bases unmatched to any gene: 10. CDR3 sequence: CATSSGRGAGELFF. CDR3 coding DNA: TGTGCCACGTCGTCAGGGAGGGGAGCCGGGGAGCTGTTTTTT.

The chain couples TRBV5-1 to TRBJ1-1; D is unclear. The CDR3 extends over 14 amino acids. The ends were cut back, 2 bases at V and 1 base at J, with 9 bases in the middle. Germline lookup yields CDR1 SGHRS and CDR2 YFSETQ. The CDR3 reads CASSLRVGNTEAFF. The CDR3 DNA follows: TGCGCCAGCAGCTTAAGGGTAGGGAACACTGAAGCTTTCTTT.

This clonotype was seen a handful of times. The V call is TRBV5-1, the J call TRBJ2-1; 7 positions match TRBD2. From germline, CDR1 is SGHRS and CDR2 YFSETQ. V was pared by 3 bases and J by 4 bases, with 10 bases of the junction left unmatched. The CDR3 consists of 16 residues. The CDR3 is CASSSTAGPYYNEQFF. The CDR3 region has the DNA TGCGCCAGCAGCTCCACAGCGGGACCCTATTACAATGAGCAGTTCTTC.

This chain connects TRBV24-1 to TRBJ2-1, with 8 nucleotides matching TRBD2. The CDR3 spans 18 residues. CDR1 and CDR2 from the germline V gene are KGHDR and SFDVKD. V gave up 3 bases and J gave up 4 bases; unmatched junction bases: 13. The CDR3 spells CATSDKNSGTKTYNEQFF. The CDR3 DNA sequence: TGTGCCACCAGTGATAAGAATAGCGGGACAAAGACGTACAATGAGCAGTTCTTC.

The chain combines TRBV5-1 with TRBJ2-7; tentative D call: TRBD2 (5 bases). Germline V gene lookup returns CDR1 SGHRS and CDR2 YFSETQ. V was cut by 0 bases and J by 2 bases, with 6 bases left in between. The CDR3 has 13 residues. CDR3 sequence reads: CASSLEEAYEQYF. In nucleotides, the CDR3 is TGCGCCAGCAGCTTGGAGGAGGCCTACGAGCAGTACTTC.

This clonotype has a handful of counts. CDR3 in amino acids: CASSSHTGDPYEQYF. CDR3 DNA: TGTGCCAGTAGTTCTCACACCGGAGACCCCTACGAGCAGTACTTC. The rearrangement joins TRBV19 to TRBJ2-7; D not certain. The CDR3 totals 15 residues. Between the trimmed V and J ends, which lost 5 bases and 2 bases, there was a span of 16 bases. Germline loops: CDR1 LNHDA, CDR2 SQIVND (reference sequence).

The genes are TRBV5-1 and TRBJ2-1, with TRBD2 as a possible D gene (6 bases). The CDR3 consists of 12 residues. Between the trimmed V and J ends, which lost 0 bases and 9 bases, there was a span of 7 bases. Germline V gene lookup returns CDR1 SGHRS and CDR2 YFSETQ. The CDR3 region has the DNA TGCGCCAGCAGCTTGGGGACTATTGAGCAGTTCTTC. It specifies CASSLGTIEQFF.